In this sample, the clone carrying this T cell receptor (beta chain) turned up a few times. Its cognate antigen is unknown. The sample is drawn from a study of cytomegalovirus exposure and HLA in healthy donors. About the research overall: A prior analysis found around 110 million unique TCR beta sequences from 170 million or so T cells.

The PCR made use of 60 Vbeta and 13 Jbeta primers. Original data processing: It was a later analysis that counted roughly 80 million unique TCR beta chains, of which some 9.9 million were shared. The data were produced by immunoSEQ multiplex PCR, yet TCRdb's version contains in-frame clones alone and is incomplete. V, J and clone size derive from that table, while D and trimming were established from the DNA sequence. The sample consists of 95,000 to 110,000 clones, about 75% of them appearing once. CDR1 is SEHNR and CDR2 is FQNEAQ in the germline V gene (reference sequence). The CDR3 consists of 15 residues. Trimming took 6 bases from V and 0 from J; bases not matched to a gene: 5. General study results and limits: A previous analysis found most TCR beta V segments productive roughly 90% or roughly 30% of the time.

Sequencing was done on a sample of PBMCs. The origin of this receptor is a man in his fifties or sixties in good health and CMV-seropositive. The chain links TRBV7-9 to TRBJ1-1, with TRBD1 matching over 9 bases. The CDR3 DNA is TGTGCCAGCAGATCGGACAGGGGCATGAACACTGAAGCTTTCTTT. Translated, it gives CASRSDRGMNTEAFF.